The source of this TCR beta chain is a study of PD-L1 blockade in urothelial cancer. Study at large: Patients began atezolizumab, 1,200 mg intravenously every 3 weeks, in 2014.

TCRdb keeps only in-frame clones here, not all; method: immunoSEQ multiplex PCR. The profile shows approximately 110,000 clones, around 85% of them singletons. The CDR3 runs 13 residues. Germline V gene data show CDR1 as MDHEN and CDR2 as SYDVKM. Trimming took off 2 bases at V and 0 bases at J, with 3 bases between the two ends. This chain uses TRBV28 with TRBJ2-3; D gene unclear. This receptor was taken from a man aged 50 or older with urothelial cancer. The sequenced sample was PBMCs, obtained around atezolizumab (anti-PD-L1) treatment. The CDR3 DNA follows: TGTGCCAGCAGTTTAACTAGCACAGATACGCAGTATTTT. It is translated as CASSLTSTDTQYF.